This T cell receptor (beta chain) was captured by sequencing in a study of cytomegalovirus exposure and HLA in healthy donors. Study in general: A subsequent analysis reported that the roughly 120 validation repertoires were produced on the same platform that had also been used for the 666 first-cohort repertoires.

V lost 2 bases to trimming and J lost 2 bases, with 10 bases between them. CDR3 length: 15 amino acids. In germline, CDR1 is MNHEY, CDR2 SMNVEV (reference sequence). Study-wide points: Researchers catalogued roughly 170 TCR beta chains as cytomegalovirus-associated.

Generated by immunoSEQ multiplex PCR, the TCRdb table keeps only in-frame clones and is missing some. The sample holds around 150,000 clones; 88% are singletons and the top ten take roughly 3%. Points on this clone: Antigen: not known.

These donors were members of the roughly 120-subject validation cohort, a group separate from the roughly 670-subject first cohort. Sequenced material: PBMCs. This chain links TRBV27 with TRBJ2-1, with D possibly TRBD2 on 5 matching bases. The clonotype originates from a man between 18 and 35 years old in good health and CMV-seronegative. The CDR3 DNA sequence: TGTGCCAGCAGTTTAAATAGCGCGGCCTACAATGAGCAGTTCTTC. As protein: CASSLNSAAYNEQFF.